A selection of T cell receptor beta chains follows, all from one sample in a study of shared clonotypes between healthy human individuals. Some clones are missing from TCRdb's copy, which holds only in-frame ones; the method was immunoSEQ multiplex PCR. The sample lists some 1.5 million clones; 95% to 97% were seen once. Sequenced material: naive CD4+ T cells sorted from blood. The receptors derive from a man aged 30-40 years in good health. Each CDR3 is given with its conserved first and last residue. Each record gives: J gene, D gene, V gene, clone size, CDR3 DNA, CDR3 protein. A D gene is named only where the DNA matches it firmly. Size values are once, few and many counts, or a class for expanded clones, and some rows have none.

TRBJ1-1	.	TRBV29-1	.	TGCAGCGTTGAAGGTCTGGGGAACACTGAAGCTTTCTTT	CSVEGLGNTEAFF
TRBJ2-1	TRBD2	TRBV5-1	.	TGCGCCAGCAAACGGGGACTAGCGGGAGGGCCGAGTGTGAATGAGCAGTTCTTC	CASKRGLAGGPSVNEQFF
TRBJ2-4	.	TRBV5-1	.	TGCGCCAGCAGCGGACTGACCCCCACCAAAAACATTCAGTACTTC	CASSGLTPTKNIQYF
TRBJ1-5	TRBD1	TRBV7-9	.	TGTGCCAGCAGCGAAGGACAGGATAGCAATCAGCCCCAGCATTTT	CASSEGQDSNQPQHF
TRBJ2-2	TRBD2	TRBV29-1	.	TGCAGCGTTGAAGAAACTAGCGCGAACACCGGGGAGCTGTTTTTT	CSVEETSANTGELFF
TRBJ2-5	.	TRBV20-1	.	TGCAGTGCTAGAGGCGGAGAGACCCAGTACTTC	CSARGGETQYF
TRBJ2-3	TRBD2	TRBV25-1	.	TGTGCCAGCAGTAAAGGACTAGCGGGTAGCACAGATACGCAGTATTTT	CASSKGLAGSTDTQYF
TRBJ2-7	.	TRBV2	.	TGTGCCAGCAGCCAGGGCCGTTTCGGCGAGCAGTACTTC	CASSQGRFGEQYF
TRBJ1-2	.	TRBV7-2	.	TGTGCCAGCAGAGGGGGGCAGGGATACGGCTACACCTTC	CASRGGQGYGYTF
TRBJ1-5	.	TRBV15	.	TGTGCCACCAGCAGAGGGGGCGGCGGCAGTAGCAATCAGCCCCAGCATTTT	CATSRGGGGSSNQPQHF
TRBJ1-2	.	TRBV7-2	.	TGTGCCAGCAGCCCCCAAGCGGGAGAATTTGGCTACACCTTC	CASSPQAGEFGYTF
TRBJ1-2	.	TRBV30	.	TGTGCCTGGATCGGATCTGCCAGGTCGGTGTTCACCTTC	CAWIGSARSVFTF
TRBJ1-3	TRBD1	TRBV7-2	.	TGTGCCAGCAGCTTAAATCAGGGGGCGGGAAACACCATATATTTT	CASSLNQGAGNTIYF
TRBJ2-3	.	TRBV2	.	TGTGCCAGCAGCCAACGACGGCTATACACAGATACGCAGTATTTT	CASSQRRLYTDTQYF
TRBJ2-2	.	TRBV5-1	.	TGCGCCAGCAGCTTCGCAGTTTCGAACACCGGGGAGCTGTTTTTT	CASSFAVSNTGELFF
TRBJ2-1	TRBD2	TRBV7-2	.	TGTGCCAGCAGCGCCGGGGGGGGCGACTACAATGAGCAGTTCTTC	CASSAGGGDYNEQFF
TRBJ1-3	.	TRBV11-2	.	TGTGCCAGCAGCTTAGATCAAAGAGGAAACACCATATATTTT	CASSLDQRGNTIYF
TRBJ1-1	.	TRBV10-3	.	TGTGCCTCCCTTGGAGGGCTGGGGAACACTGAAGCTTTCTTT	CASLGGLGNTEAFF
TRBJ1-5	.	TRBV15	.	TGTGCCACCAGCAGAGAGCTTGGGGTCCCTCAGCCCCAGCATTTT	CATSRELGVPQPQHF
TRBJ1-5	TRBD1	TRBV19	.	TGTGCCAGTAGGGATACAGGGGGCGGCAATCAGCCCCAGCATTTT	CASRDTGGGNQPQHF
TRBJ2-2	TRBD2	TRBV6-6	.	TGTGCCAGCAGCTCTGGACTAGCGGTTTCTACCGGGGAGCTGTTTTTT	CASSSGLAVSTGELFF
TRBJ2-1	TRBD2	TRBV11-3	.	TGTGCCAGCAGCTTAGGCGGGAGGGCCTTCAATGAGCAGTTCTTC	CASSLGGRAFNEQFF
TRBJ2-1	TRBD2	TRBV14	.	TGTGCCAGCAGCTATCATGGGAGGGTGGCTTACAATGAGCAGTTCTTC	CASSYHGRVAYNEQFF
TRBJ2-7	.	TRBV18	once	TGTGCCAGCTCACCGGTCTCCTACGAGCAGTACTTC	CASSPVSYEQYF
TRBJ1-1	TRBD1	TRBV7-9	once	TGTGCCAGCAGCTTAGCCGGGACAGGGTTTGTCTTT	CASSLAGTGFVF
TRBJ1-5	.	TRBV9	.	TGTGCCAGCAGCGAGAATCAGCCCCAGCATTTT	CASSENQPQHF
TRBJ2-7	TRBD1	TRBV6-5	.	TGTGCCAGCAGTTCAGACAGGGCGGGCTACGAGCAGTACTTC	CASSSDRAGYEQYF
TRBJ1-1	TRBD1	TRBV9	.	TGTGCCAGCAGCCCCCGACAGGGAAATGAAGCTTTCTTT	CASSPRQGNEAFF
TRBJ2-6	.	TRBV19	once	TGTGCCAGTAGTATGGGGCACACTGGGGCCAACGTCCTGACTTTC	CASSMGHTGANVLTF
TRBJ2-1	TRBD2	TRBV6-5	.	TGTGCCAGCAGCGGACTAGCGGGAGTCAATGAGCAGTTCTTC	CASSGLAGVNEQFF
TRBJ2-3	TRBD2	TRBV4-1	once	TGCGCCAGCAGCCAAGGCTCGGGACTAGCGGGAGATACGCAGTATTTT	CASSQGSGLAGDTQYF
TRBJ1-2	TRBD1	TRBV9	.	TGTGCCAGCAGCGTTGACAGGGGGCAAGGCTACACCTTC	CASSVDRGQGYTF
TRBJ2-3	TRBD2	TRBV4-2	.	TGTGCCAGCAGCCAAGACCCGGCTAGCGGGGTTCATGATACGCAGTATTTT	CASSQDPASGVHDTQYF
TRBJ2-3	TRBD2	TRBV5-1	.	TGCGCCAGCAGCCCTCGGAAGACTAGCGGGAGCACAGATACGCAGTATTTT	CASSPRKTSGSTDTQYF
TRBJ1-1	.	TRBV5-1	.	TGCGCCAGCATCCCTGGGGTACCGAACACTGAAGCTTTCTTT	CASIPGVPNTEAFF
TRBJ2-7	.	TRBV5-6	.	TGTGCCAGCAGCTACCGGGACTTTTACGAGCAGTACTTC	CASSYRDFYEQYF
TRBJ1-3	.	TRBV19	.	TGTGCCAGTAGAGTGGCAGGGGTGAGAAACACCATATATTTT	CASRVAGVRNTIYF
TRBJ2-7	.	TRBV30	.	TGTGCCTGGAGTGCGACTACCTACGAGCAGTACTTC	CAWSATTYEQYF
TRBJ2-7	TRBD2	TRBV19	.	TGTGCCACCCAATCAAAACCGGGACTAGCGGGAGTTGAGCAGTACTTC	CATQSKPGLAGVEQYF
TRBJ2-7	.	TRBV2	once	TGTGCCAGTTACGGGGAGACCTACGAGCAGTACTTC	CASYGETYEQYF
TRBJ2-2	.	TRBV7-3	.	TGTGCCAGCAGCTTAAGGGTTGGGAACACCGGGGAGCTGTTTTTT	CASSLRVGNTGELFF
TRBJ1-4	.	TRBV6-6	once	TGTGCCAGCAGACTCGGACCTAACCGGCTTGAAAAACTGTTTTTT	CASRLGPNRLEKLFF
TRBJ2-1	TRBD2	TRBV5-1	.	TGCGCCAGCAGCTCTAGCGGGAGTGGTCTGAATGAGCAGTTCTTC	CASSSSGSGLNEQFF
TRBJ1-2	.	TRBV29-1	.	TGCAGCGTCTTTGGGGGAGACGGCTACACCTTC	CSVFGGDGYTF
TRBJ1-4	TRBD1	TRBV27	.	TGTGCCAGCAGTTACAGGGGTACTAATGAAAAACTGTTTTTT	CASSYRGTNEKLFF
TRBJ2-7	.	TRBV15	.	TGTGCCACCAGCAGGGCTGCTCCCTACGAGCAGTACTTC	CATSRAAPYEQYF
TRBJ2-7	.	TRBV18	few	TGTGCCAGCTCAGCCTCCGGGTACGAGCAGTACTTC	CASSASGYEQYF
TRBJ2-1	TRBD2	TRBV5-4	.	TGTGCCAGCAGCTTGCCACTAGCGGAGAATAAGCAGTTCTTC	CASSLPLAENKQFF
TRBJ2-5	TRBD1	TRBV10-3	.	TGTGCCGTCCTACAGGGGTTAACAGAGACCCAGTACTTC	CAVLQGLTETQYF
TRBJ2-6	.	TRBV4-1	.	TGCGCCAGCAGCCAAAGGAGTTCAGGTACGGGGGCCAACGTCCTGACTTTC	CASSQRSSGTGANVLTF
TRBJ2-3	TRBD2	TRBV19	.	TGTGCCAGTACCTCGACTAGCGGGAGCACAGATACGCAGTATTTT	CASTSTSGSTDTQYF
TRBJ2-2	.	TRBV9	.	TGTGCCAGCAGCGTAGGAGAACTAGCTGCGACCGGGGAGCTGTTTTTT	CASSVGELAATGELFF
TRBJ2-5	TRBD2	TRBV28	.	TGTGCCAGCAGGGTAGCGGGAGGGCGAGAGACCCAGTACTTC	CASRVAGGRETQYF
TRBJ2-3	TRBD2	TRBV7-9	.	TGTGCCAGCAGGGCAGGGACTAGCAGCACAGATACGCAGTATTTT	CASRAGTSSTDTQYF
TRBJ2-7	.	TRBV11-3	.	TGTGCCAGCAGCTTGCGGGGGCAGGGGCCCTACGAGCAGTACTTC	CASSLRGQGPYEQYF
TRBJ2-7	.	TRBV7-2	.	TGTGCCAGCAGCCAAGGGGGAGGCGAGCAGTACTTC	CASSQGGGEQYF
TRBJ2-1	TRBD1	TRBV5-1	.	TGCGCCAGCAGGAAGGGGGCACTCTACAATGAGCAGTTCTTC	CASRKGALYNEQFF
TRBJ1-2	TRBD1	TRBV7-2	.	TGTGCCAGCAGCTTAGTCAGGGGGCTTGGCTACACCTTC	CASSLVRGLGYTF
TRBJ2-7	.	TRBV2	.	TGTGCCAGTAGGGGGGGGAACGAGCAGTACTTC	CASRGGNEQYF